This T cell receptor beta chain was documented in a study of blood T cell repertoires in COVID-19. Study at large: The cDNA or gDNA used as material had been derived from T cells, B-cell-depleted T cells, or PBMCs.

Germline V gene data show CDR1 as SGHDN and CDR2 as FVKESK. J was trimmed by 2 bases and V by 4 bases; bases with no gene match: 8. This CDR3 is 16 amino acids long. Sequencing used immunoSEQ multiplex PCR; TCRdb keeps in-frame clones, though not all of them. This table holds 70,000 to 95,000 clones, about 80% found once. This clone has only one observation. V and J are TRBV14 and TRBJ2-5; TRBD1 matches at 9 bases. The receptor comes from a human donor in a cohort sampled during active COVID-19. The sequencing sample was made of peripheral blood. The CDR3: CASSPWDRETQETQYF. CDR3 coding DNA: TGTGCCAGCAGCCCGTGGGACAGGGAGACGCAAGAGACCCAGTACTTC.